This T cell receptor beta chain emerged from a study of CD8 T cells in ankylosing spondylitis. Overall study results and limits: Clones tied to disease were said to be significantly enriched in matched ankylosing spondylitis synovial fluid. A motif in TCR beta, a set of 8 or 9 highly homologous variants, appeared characteristic of ankylosing spondylitis blood.

The ends were cut back, 4 bases at V and 0 bases at J, with 9 bases in the middle. Per germline, CDR1 SNHLY and CDR2 FYNNEI. The CDR3 extends over 15 amino acids. Quantitative barcoded 5'-RACE was used to prepare TCR beta libraries. One entry per CDR3 protein results from TCRdb running MiXCR on the 5' RACE reads. The table shows roughly 100,000 distinct CDR3 sequences, with 24% occurring only once. In its sample, this clonotype was seen a few times. Its specificity is not known. The chain carries TRBV2 and TRBJ2-2; D is unclear. The sample consisted of synovial fluid, either unsorted or a sorted T cell fraction (not recorded which). The TCR sequence derives from a male donor with ankylosing spondylitis. The CDR3 DNA is TGTGCCAGCAGTGGAGAACAGACGAACACCGGGGAGCTGTTTTTT. Residues: CASSGEQTNTGELFF.